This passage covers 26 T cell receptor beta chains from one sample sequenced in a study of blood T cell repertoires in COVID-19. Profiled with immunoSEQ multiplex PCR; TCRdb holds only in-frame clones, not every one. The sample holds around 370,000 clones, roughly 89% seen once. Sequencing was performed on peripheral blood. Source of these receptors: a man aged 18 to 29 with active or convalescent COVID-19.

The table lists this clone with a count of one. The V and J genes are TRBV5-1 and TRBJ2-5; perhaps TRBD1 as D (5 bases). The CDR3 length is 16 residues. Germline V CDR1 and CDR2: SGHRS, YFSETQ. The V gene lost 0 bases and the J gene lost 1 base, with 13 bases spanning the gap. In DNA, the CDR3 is TGCGCCAGCAGCTTGGGCCATACAGGAGTCCAAGAGACCCAGTACTTC. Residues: CASSLGHTGVQETQYF.

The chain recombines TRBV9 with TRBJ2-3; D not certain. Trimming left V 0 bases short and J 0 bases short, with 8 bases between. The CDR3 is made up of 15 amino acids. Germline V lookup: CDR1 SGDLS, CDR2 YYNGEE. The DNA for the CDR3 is TGTGCCAGCAGCGTAGGCGTCGGGAGCACAGATACGCAGTATTTT. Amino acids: CASSVGVGSTDTQYF.

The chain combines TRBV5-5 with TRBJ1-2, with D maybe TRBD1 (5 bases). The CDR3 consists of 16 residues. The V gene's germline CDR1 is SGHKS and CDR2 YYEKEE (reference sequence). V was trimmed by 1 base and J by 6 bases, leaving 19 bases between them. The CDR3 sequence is CASSLLETESYDGYTF. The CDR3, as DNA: TGTGCCAGCAGCTTGCTCGAGACAGAGAGTTACGATGGCTACACCTTC.

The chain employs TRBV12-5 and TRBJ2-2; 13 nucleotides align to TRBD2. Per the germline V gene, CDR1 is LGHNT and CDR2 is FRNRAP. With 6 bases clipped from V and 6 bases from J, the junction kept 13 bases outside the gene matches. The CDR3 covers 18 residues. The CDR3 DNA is TGTGCTAGTGGCTCGGGCCGGACTAGCGGGAGCCTGGCCGGGGAGCTGTTTTTT. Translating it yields CASGSGRTSGSLAGELFF.

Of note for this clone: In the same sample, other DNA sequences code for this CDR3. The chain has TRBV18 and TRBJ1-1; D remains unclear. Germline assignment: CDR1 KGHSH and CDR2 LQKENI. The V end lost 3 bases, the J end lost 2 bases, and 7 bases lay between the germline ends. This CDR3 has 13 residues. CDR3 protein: CASSPSQNTEAFF. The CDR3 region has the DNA TGTGCCAGCTCACCTTCCCAAAACACTGAAGCTTTCTTT.

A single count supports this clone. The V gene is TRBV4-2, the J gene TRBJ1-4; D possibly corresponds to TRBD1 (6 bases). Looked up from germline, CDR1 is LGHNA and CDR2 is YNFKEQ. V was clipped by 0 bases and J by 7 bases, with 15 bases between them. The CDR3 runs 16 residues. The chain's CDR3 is CASSQDLQQGPEKLFF. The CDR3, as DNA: TGTGCCAGCAGCCAAGATTTACAACAGGGTCCTGAAAAACTGTTTTTT.

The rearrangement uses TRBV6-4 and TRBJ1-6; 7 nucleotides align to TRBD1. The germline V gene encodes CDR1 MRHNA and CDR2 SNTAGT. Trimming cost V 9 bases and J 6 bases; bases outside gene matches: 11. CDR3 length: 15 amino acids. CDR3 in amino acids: CARRSGDSLNSPLHF. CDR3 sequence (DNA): TGTGCCAGGCGTTCCGGGGACAGCCTTAATTCACCCCTCCACTTT.

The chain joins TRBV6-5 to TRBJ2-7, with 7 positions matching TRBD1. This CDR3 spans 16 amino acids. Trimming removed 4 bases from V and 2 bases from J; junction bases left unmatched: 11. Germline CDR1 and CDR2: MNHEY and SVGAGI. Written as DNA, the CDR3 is TGTGCCAGCAGTTCAGCGACAGGGTGGTCGGCCTACGAGCAGTACTTC. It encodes CASSSATGWSAYEQYF.

The CDR3 reads CASRIGGKLFF. CDR3 nucleotides: TGTGCCAGCAGAATAGGGGGAAAACTGTTTTTT. This rearrangement joins TRBV11-2 to TRBJ1-4; D is perhaps TRBD1 (6 bases). The CDR3 spans 11 residues. With 6 bases removed from V and 10 bases from J, the gap between germline ends came to 9 bases. The germline CDR1 and CDR2 sequences are SGHAT and FQNNGV. Full variable domain (outside the CDR3, taken from reference TRBV11-2 and TRBJ1-4): EAGVAQSPRYKIIEKRQSVAFWCNPISGHATLYWYQQILGQGPKLLIQFQNNGVVDDSQLPKDRFSAERLKGVDSTLKIQPAKLEDSAVYLCASRIGGKLFFGSGTQLSVL.

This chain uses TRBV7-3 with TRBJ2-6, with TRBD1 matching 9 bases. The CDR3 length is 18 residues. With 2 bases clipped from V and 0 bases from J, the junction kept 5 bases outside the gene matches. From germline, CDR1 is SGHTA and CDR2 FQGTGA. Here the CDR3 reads CASSLLGQGYSGANVLTF. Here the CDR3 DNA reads TGTGCCAGCAGCTTATTGGGACAGGGATACTCTGGGGCCAACGTCCTGACTTTC.

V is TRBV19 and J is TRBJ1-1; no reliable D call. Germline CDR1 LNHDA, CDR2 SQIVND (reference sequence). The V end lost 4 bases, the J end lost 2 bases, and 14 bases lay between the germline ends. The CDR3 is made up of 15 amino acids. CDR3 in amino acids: CASSKAVQKNTEAFF. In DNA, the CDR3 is TGTGCCAGTAGTAAAGCGGTTCAGAAAAACACTGAAGCTTTCTTT.

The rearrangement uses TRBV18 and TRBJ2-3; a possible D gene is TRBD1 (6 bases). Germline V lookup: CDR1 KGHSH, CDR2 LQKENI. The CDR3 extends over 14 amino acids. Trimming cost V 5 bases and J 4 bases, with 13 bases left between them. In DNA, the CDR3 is TGTGCCAGCTCATCCCTAGGGGGAGCAGATACGCAGTATTTT. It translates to CASSSLGGADTQYF.

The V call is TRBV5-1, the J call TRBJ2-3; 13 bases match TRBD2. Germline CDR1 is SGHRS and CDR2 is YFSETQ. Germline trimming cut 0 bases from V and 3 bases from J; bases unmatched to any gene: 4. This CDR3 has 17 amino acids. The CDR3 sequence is CASSLAPGLAGTDTQYF. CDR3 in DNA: TGCGCCAGCAGCTTGGCCCCGGGACTAGCGGGGACAGATACGCAGTATTTT.

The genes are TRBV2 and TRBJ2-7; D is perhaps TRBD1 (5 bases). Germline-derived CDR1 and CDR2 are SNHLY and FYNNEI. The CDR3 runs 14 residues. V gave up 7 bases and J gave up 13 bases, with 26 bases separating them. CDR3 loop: CASTQEAGSTPSYF. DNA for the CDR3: TGTGCCAGCACCCAAGAAGCAGGGTCAACACCGAGCTACTTC.

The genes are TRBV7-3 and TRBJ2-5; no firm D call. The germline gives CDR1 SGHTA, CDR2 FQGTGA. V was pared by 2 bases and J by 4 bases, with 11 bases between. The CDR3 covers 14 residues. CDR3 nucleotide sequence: TGTGCCAGCAGCTTACACTCCCTAGGAGAGACCCAGTACTTC. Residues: CASSLHSLGETQYF.

The CDR3 region is CASSLATGSEGYTF. The DNA for the CDR3 is TGTGCCAGCAGTTTAGCCACAGGGAGTGAAGGCTACACCTTC. The chain has TRBV27 and TRBJ1-2; tentative D call: TRBD1 (6 bases). V lost 2 bases and J lost 8, with 15 bases in between. Germline lookup yields CDR1 MNHEY and CDR2 SMNVEV (reference sequence). The CDR3 consists of 14 residues.

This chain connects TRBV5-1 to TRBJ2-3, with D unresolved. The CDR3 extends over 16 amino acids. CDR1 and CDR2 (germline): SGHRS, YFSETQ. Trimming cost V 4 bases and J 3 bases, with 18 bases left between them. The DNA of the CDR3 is TGCGCCAGCAGCCACTTGGTCGGTCACTTTACAGATACGCAGTATTTT. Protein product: CASSHLVGHFTDTQYF.

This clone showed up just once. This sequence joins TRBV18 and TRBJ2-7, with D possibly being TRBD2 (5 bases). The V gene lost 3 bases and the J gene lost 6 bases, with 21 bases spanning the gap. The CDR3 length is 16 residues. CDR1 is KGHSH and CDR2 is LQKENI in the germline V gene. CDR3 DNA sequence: TGTGCCAGCTCACCTAGCGCCTCGGGCCCAATGGGCGAGCAGTACTTC. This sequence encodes CASSPSASGPMGEQYF.

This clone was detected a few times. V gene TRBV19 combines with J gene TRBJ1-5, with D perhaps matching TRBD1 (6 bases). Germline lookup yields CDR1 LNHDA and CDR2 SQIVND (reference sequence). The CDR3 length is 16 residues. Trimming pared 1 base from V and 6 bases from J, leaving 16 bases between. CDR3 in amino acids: CASSIVPQGSIQPQHF. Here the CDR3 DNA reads TGTGCCAGTAGTATAGTTCCTCAGGGGTCGATTCAGCCCCAGCATTTT.

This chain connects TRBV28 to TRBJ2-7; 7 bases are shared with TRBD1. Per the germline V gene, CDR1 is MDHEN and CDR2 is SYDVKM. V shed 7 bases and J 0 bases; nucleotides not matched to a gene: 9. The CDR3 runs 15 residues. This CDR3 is CASIPGQEYSYEQYF. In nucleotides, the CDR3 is TGTGCCAGCATCCCTGGACAGGAATACTCCTACGAGCAGTACTTC.

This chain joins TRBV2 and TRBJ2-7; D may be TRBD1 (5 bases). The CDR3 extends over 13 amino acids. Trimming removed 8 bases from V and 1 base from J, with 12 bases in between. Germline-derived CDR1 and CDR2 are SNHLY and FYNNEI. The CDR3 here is CASWQGLSYEQYF. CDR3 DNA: TGTGCCAGCTGGCAGGGCCTGTCCTACGAGCAGTACTTC.

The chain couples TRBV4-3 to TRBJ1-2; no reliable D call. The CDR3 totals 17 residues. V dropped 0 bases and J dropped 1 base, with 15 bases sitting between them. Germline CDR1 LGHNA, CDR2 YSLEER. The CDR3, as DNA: TGCGCCAGCAGCCAAGATCCCATAGTTGAACTTAACTATGGCTACACCTTC. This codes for CASSQDPIVELNYGYTF.

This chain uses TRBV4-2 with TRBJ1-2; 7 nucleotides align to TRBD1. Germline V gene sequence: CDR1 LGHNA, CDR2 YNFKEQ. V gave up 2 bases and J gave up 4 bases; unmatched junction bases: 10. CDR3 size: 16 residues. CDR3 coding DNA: TGTGCCAGCAGCCAAAACCAGGGGGGAGGAGGCTATGGCTACACCTTC. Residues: CASSQNQGGGGYGYTF.

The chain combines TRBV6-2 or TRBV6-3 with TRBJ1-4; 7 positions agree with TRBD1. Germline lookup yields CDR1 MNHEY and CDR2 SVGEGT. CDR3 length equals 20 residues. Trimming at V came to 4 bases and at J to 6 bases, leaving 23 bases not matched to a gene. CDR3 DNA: TGTGCCAGCAGTTCATGGCCCGCGTCAGGACAGGACGTTTATTATGAAAAACTGTTTTTT. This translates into CASSSWPASGQDVYYEKLFF.

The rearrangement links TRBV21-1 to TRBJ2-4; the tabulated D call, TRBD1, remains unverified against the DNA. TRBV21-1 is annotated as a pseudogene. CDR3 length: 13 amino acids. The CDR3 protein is CARRTGPRGIQYF. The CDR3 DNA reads TGTGCCAGACGGACAGGTCCCCGGGGCATTCAGTACTTC.

Here the CDR3 DNA reads TGTGCCAGCAGCTTGTATCCGGGAGCTAATGAAAAACTGTTTTTT. Its protein is CASSLYPGANEKLFF. The V call is TRBV5-4, the J call TRBJ1-4; D unresolved. CDR1 SGHNT and CDR2 YYREEE come from the germline V gene (reference sequence). V was clipped by 1 base and J by 3 bases, with 10 bases between them. This CDR3 is 15 amino acids long. Filled out from reference TRBV5-4 and TRBJ1-4, the complete variable domain reads ETGVTQSPTHLIKTRGQQVTLRCSSQSGHNTVSWYQQALGQGPQFIFQYYREEENGRGNFPPRFSGLQFPNYSSELNVNALELDDSALYLCASSLYPGANEKLFFGSGTQLSVL.